The clone carrying this T cell receptor beta chain was counted a few times. The sample belongs to a study of T cells after somatic rescue of genetic block. Germline loops: CDR1 MNHEY, CDR2 SMNVEV (reference sequence). The CDR3 runs to 15 residues. Trimming took 4 bases from V and 10 from J; bases not matched to a gene: 11. TCRdb's copy holds only in-frame clones and misses some; the assay was immunoSEQ multiplex PCR. The sample holds some 15,000 clones; more than 70% are singletons and the top ten take around 30%. This sequence was found in a man younger than 35. This chain links TRBV27 with TRBJ2-7; 12 positions match TRBD2. The sequencing input was peripheral blood mononuclear cells (PBMCs). CDR3 residues: CASSSYLTSGRLQYF. The DNA of the CDR3 is TGTGCCAGCAGTTCCTACCTGACTAGCGGGAGACTCCAGTACTTC.